These 6 T cell receptor beta chains came from one sample sequenced in a study of cytomegalovirus exposure and HLA in healthy donors. TCRdb keeps only in-frame clones here, not all; method: immunoSEQ multiplex PCR. The sample includes 90,000 to 150,000 clones, more than 70% of them seen just once. Sequencing input: PBMCs. The receptors originated from a woman aged 30 to 39 in good health and CMV-seronegative.

V is TRBV27 and J is TRBJ1-6; 9 positions match TRBD1. The CDR3 is 20 residues long. Germline CDR1 and CDR2: MNHEY and SMNVEV (reference sequence). J was trimmed by 9 bases and V by 5 bases; bases with no gene match: 23. CDR3 amino acids: CASSIHPGQGLSGSISPLHF. The CDR3 DNA reads TGTGCCAGCAGTATACATCCGGGACAGGGTTTAAGTGGGTCAATTTCACCCCTCCACTTT.

The chain uses TRBV29-1 and TRBJ1-4; weak D call: TRBD1 (5 bases). CDR3 size: 12 residues. CDR1 is SQVTM and CDR2 is ANQGSEA in the germline V gene. Deletions cut 7 bases from V and 7 bases from J, with 13 bases between. The CDR3: CSAGRGGEKLFF. In nucleotides, the CDR3 is TGCAGCGCGGGGAGGGGCGGTGAAAAACTGTTTTTT.

This chain uses TRBV18 with TRBJ1-2; possible D gene TRBD1, 6 bases. Looked up from germline, CDR1 is KGHSH and CDR2 is LQKENI. V was clipped by 2 bases and J by 4 bases, with 20 bases between them. The CDR3 is made up of 17 amino acids. The CDR3 nucleotides are TGTGCCAGCTCACCAGTAGGGGGTCGATTAATACCCTATGGCTACACCTTC. Residues: CASSPVGGRLIPYGYTF.

V usage is TRBV4-3 and J usage is TRBJ1-4; D is perhaps TRBD1 (6 bases). Germline-derived CDR1 and CDR2 are LGHNA and YSLEER. CDR3 size: 17 residues. Between the trimmed V and J ends, which lost 1 base and 8 bases, there was a span of 20 bases. In DNA form, the CDR3 reads TGCGCCAGCAGCCAAGTTTCAGGAGGGGGGGTAAGGGAAAAACTGTTTTTT. This gives the protein CASSQVSGGGVREKLFF.

CDR3 region: CASSFNQGADEQFF. The CDR3 DNA is TGTGCCAGCTCATTCAATCAGGGGGCAGATGAGCAGTTCTTC. The V and J genes are TRBV18 and TRBJ2-1; 8 bases agree with TRBD1. V lost 5 bases to trimming and J lost 8 bases; unmatched junction nucleotides: 8. There are 14 residues in the CDR3. CDR1 is KGHSH, CDR2 LQKENI, per germline.

The CDR3: CASSDGDSAYGYTF. The CDR3 region has the DNA TGTGCCAGCAGTGACGGGGACAGTGCGTATGGCTACACCTTC. This chain uses TRBV6-4 with TRBJ1-2; 7 nucleotides match TRBD1. Trimming at V came to 2 bases and at J to 5 bases, leaving 5 bases not matched to a gene. The CDR3 length is 14 residues. Germline V gives CDR1 MRHNA, CDR2 SNTAGT.